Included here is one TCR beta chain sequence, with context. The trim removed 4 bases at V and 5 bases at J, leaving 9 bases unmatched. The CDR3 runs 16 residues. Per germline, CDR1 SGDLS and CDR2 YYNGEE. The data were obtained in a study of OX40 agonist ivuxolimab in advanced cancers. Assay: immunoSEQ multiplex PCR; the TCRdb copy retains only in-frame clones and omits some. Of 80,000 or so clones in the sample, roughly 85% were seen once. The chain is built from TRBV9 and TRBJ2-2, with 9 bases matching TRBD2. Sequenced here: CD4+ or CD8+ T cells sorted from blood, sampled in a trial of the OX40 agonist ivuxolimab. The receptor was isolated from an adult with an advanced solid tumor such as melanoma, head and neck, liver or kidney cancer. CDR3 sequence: CASSFFSGRGTGELFF. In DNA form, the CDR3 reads TGTGCCAGCAGCTTCTTTAGCGGGAGAGGGACCGGGGAGCTGTTTTTT.